This is a list of T cell receptor beta chains from one sample in a study of tumor and adjacent non-tumor tissue in lung cancer. Each CDR3 protein is one row after TCRdb ran MiXCR on the multiplex PCR reads. This table has approximately 66,000 distinct CDR3 sequences, around 64% appearing once. The sequencing input was distant non-tumor lung tissue. The receptors were sampled from a man between 65 and 85 years old with non-small cell lung cancer. The CDR3 runs from the conserved cysteine through the conserved F or W. A D gene is named only where the DNA matches it firmly. Where a row states a size, it is once, few, many or the class of an expanded clone; other rows omit it.

j_call clone_size v_call d_call cdr3_nt cdr3_aa
TRBJ2-1 . TRBV11-2 TRBD2 TGTGCCAGCACCCGGGACTACTCCCTTGATAATGAGCAGTTTTTC CASTRDYSLDNEQFF
TRBJ1-2 . TRBV5-8 . TGCGTCCGCACCCGGACAATAGGTGGCTACACCTTC CVRTRTIGGYTF
TRBJ2-1 . TRBV29-1 . TGCAGCGCCTGGATAGGCCCCTACAATGAGCAGTTCTTC CSAWIGPYNEQFF
TRBJ2-5 . TRBV2 . TGTGCCACACCACAGGCGCTGGACCAAGAGACCCAGTACTTC CATPQALDQETQYF
TRBJ2-7 . TRBV11-2 . TGTGCCAGCAGCCAAATTAGTAGGCCCAGCGGTATCTCCTACGAGCAGTACTTC CASSQISRPSGISYEQYF
TRBJ2-7 . TRBV6-5 . TGTACCAGCGTCCACGAGAAGTACTTC CTSVHEKYF
TRBJ2-7 many TRBV7-9 . TGTGCCAGCAGCACCCGGTGGGACGAGCAGTACTTC CASSTRWDEQYF
TRBJ2-2 many TRBV5-5 . TGTGCCAGCAGCTTCGTACAGGGAGGATCCGGGGAGCTGTTTTTT CASSFVQGGSGELFF
TRBJ2-7 few TRBV5-1 . TGCGCCAGCAGCTTGGAGCAGGAGCCCTACGAGCAGTACTTC CASSLEQEPYEQYF
TRBJ2-1 . TRBV5-4 TRBD1 TGTGCTCGCAGCGCACAGGCGTATATGGGACAGCAAGAGTTCTTC CARSAQAYMGQQEFF
TRBJ1-1 . TRBV4-1 . TGCGCTAGCAGCCAAGAATTTCACACGGTTTACACTGAAGATTACTTT CASSQEFHTVYTEDYF
TRBJ2-7 . TRBV5-8 TRBD1 TGTGCCAGCACCGCGCCAGGGGGCTTGTACGAACAGTACTTC CASTAPGGLYEQYF
TRBJ2-5 few TRBV29-1 . TGCACCGTTACCTCCGGGCTGGGGGAGACCCAGTACTTC CTVTSGLGETQYF
TRBJ2-7 . TRBV6-2/TRBV6-3 TRBD2 TGCGCCAGCAGAGATCTGGGACTAGCCTCCGAGCAGTACTTC CASRDLGLASEQYF
TRBJ2-1 . TRBV11-2 . TGTGCCAGCACTAACGGGGGGCTACCTGAGTTCTTC CASTNGGLPEFF
TRBJ2-7 medium-sized TRBV11-2 TRBD2 TGTGCCAGCAGCTTAGGACCCGGAACCTCGGGGGGGCAGTACTTC CASSLGPGTSGGQYF
TRBJ2-5 few TRBV24-1 . TGTGCCACCAGTTTCGGACATCAAGAGACCCAGTACTTC CATSFGHQETQYF
TRBJ2-3 many TRBV5-4 . TGTGCCAGCAGCTTGATTGGGGGGGCCCCAGATACGCAGTATTTT CASSLIGGAPDTQYF
TRBJ2-2 few TRBV14 TRBD2 TGTGCCAGCAGCCGGCAGCGGGAGGGCCTTAGCAGACAAACCGGGGAGCTGTTTTTT CASSRQREGLSRQTGELFF
TRBJ1-2 . TRBV5-6 TRBD1 TGTGCCAGCAGCTTCGGGACAGGGGTCCAACCGGGAGTCTACACCTTC CASSFGTGVQPGVYTF
TRBJ2-7 . TRBV4-2 . TGTGCCAGCAGCCACCCTGATCCGTGGCGCTCCTACGAACAGTACTTC CASSHPDPWRSYEQYF
TRBJ2-1 . TRBV25-1 TRBD2 TGTGCCAGCGGTGAATCAAGGGCGGGAGTTAGGAATGAGCAGTTCTTC CASGESRAGVRNEQFF
TRBJ2-1 . TRBV11-1 . TGTGCCAGCAGCACTAAGCAGTTGGCTAGCCGGAGAAAGAATGGGCAGTTCTTC CASSTKQLASRRKNGQFF
TRBJ2-1 . TRBV5-1 TRBD1 TGCGCCAGCAGCGAGATGGGACAGGAGTACAATGAGCAGTTCTTC CASSEMGQEYNEQFF
TRBJ1-1 . TRBV10-1 . TGCGCCAGCAGTGAAAACAGACGAATGAGCACTGAAGCTTTCTTT CASSENRRMSTEAFF
TRBJ2-1 many TRBV6-5 TRBD2 TGTGCCAGCACGCAAAGGACTAGCGGGAGGAATGAGCAGTTCTTC CASTQRTSGRNEQFF
TRBJ2-1 . TRBV5-1 TRBD2 TGCGCCAGCAGCTTTAGCGGGGGGGCCACTCTTGAGCAGTTCTTC CASSFSGGATLEQFF
TRBJ2-2 many TRBV11-3 TRBD1 TGTGCCAGCAGCTTGCCTCGGACAGGGGGAACCGGGGAGCTGTTTTTT CASSLPRTGGTGELFF
TRBJ2-2 many TRBV14 TRBD1 TGTGCCAGCAGCCCAGGGGGCCCCACCGGGGAGCTGTTTTTT CASSPGGPTGELFF
TRBJ2-6 . TRBV11-2 . TGTGCCAGCAGCTTAGGCCATCTTGCGGGGACCAACGTCCTGACTTTC CASSLGHLAGTNVLTF
TRBJ2-4 once TRBV29-1 TRBD1 TGTGGCGTTGCGGACAGGGGTGCCAAAAACATTCAGTACTTC CGVADRGAKNIQYF
TRBJ2-2 . TRBV20-1 . TGCAGCGCTAGCATTGGCAGATTAGCGGAAAACACCGGGGAGCTGTTTTTT CSASIGRLAENTGELFF
TRBJ2-2 . TRBV20-1 TRBD2 TGCAATGCTAGACGGGCGGGAGGCCCCACCGGGGAGCTGTTTTTT CNARRAGGPTGELFF
TRBJ1-6 many TRBV28 . TGTGCCAGCATCTCACCCCAGTCCTATAATTCACCCCTCCACTTT CASISPQSYNSPLHF
TRBJ2-1 . TRBV24-1 . TGTGCCACCAGAGGAGTAGCAGGAGTGAGTGAGCAGTTCTTC CATRGVAGVSEQFF
TRBJ2-7 many TRBV5-4 TRBD2 TGTGCCAGCCGTGACGGGACTAGCGGGGTCTACGAGCAGTACTTC CASRDGTSGVYEQYF
TRBJ2-1 . TRBV11-2 TRBD1 TGTGCCAGCAGCTTACGCGCAGGGGGCTGGAGCAATGAGCGATTCTTC CASSLRAGGWSNERFF
TRBJ2-7 . TRBV20-1 TRBD1 TGCGGTGCTAGAGTGCTGACAGGGAACCCCTACGAGCAATACTTC CGARVLTGNPYEQYF
TRBJ2-7 . TRBV28 . TGTGCCAGCAGTACGGGAAGGACGAGCTCCTACGAGCATTACTTC CASSTGRTSSYEHYF
TRBJ1-6 . TRBV4-1 . TGCGCCAGCAACCAAGTGATCGGCCAGAGCTCCTATAATTCACCCCTCCACTTT CASNQVIGQSSYNSPLHF
TRBJ2-5 . TRBV5-4 . TGTACCAGCAGCCTTGATCAGGGGCACCAAGAGACCCAGTACTTC CTSSLDQGHQETQYF
TRBJ1-5 . TRBV4-2 . TGTGCCAGCAGCCAAGGGAGGATGCAGTGGATGAGCAATCAAACCCAGCATTTT CASSQGRMQWMSNQTQHF
TRBJ1-6 . TRBV11-2 . TGTGCCGGCAGCTTGGAACCCTCAGGGGCCCCTCACCTCCACTTT CAGSLEPSGAPHLHF
TRBJ2-5 . TRBV11-1 . TGTACCAGCGCCCGGGGTGATCCACAAGAGACCCAATACTTC CTSARGDPQETQYF
TRBJ2-7 . TRBV28 TRBD1 TGTGCCAGCAGTTTTCTCGGGACAGGAGTCCCCTCACGAGAGGAGCAGTACTTC CASSFLGTGVPSREEQYF
TRBJ1-1 . TRBV28 . TGTGCCAGCAGTCCGAGGGGCACTGAAGCCCTCTTT CASSPRGTEALF
TRBJ2-2 . TRBV11-2 TRBD1 TGTACAAGCAGCCTACAGGGGACGTTGTTCGTCGGGGAGCTGTTTTTC CTSSLQGTLFVGELFF